Ten or more counts support the clone carrying this T cell receptor (beta chain). Its antigen is not known. This sample was taken from a study of radiotherapy plus CTLA-4 blockade in lung cancer. Study context: Disease control was present in 30% to 35% of patients, and objective responses in under 20%.

Study-level points and caveats: Blood TCR clones of tumor origin expanded after radiotherapy plus ipilimumab. How blood T cell clones changed early, along with interferon-beta, reportedly forecast response best.

Clones were sequenced by immunoSEQ multiplex PCR, and TCRdb holds only the in-frame ones, with some missing. The table includes about 59,000 clones, around 74% detected once. Receiving focal radiation plus CTLA-4 blockade with ipilimumab were patients who had chemo-refractory metastatic non-small-cell lung cancer. This clonotype originated in a human donor with non-small cell lung cancer whose response to radiotherapy plus ipilimumab could not be evaluated. The specimen comprised peripheral blood, sampled from a patient treated with radiotherapy plus ipilimumab.

The CDR3 sequence is CASSDMMDRGWEKLFF. The CDR3 nucleotides read TGTGCCAGCAGTGACATGATGGACAGGGGATGGGAAAAACTGTTTTTT. V and J are TRBV2 and TRBJ1-4, with 9 bases matching TRBD1. Germline V gene lookup returns CDR1 SNHLY and CDR2 FYNNEI. The CDR3 totals 16 residues. V shed 3 bases and J 8 bases; nucleotides not matched to a gene: 10.